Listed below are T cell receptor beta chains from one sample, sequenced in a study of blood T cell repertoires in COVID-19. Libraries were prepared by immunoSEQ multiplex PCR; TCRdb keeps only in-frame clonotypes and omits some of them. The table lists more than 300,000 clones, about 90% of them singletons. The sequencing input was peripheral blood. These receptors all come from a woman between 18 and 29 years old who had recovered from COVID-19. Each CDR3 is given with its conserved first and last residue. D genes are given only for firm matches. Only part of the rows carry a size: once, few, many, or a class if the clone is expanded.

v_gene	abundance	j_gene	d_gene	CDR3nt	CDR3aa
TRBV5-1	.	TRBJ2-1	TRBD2	TGCGCCAGCAGCACGGGACTAGCGGGAGCCTACAATGAGCAGTTCTTC	CASSTGLAGAYNEQFF
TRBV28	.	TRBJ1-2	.	TGTGCCAGCAGTTTTTTGGGCGATTTGGGCAGGATGTATGGCTACACCTTC	CASSFLGDLGRMYGYTF
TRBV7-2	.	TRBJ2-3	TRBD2	TGTGCCAGCAGCTTAGCTAGCGGGAGCGGCACAGATACGCAGTATTTT	CASSLASGSGTDTQYF
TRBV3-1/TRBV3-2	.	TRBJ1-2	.	TGTGCCAGCAGCAAAAGCGGGCAGTACTATGGCTACACCTTC	CASSKSGQYYGYTF
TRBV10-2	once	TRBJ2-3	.	TGCGCCAGCAGTGAAGTGGGGCCCACAGATACGCAGTATTTT	CASSEVGPTDTQYF
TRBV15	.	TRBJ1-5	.	TGTGCCACCAGCCAAAACCAAGAGGGGGGGGCCCAGCATTTT	CATSQNQEGGAQHF
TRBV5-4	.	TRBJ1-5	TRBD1	TGTGCCAGCAGCCTCGACAGGGGCGCGGGTCAGCCCCAGCATTTT	CASSLDRGAGQPQHF
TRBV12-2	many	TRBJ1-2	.	TGTGCAAGTCGCTTAGCGTCCCAGGGGGCCCTTAGGAACTATGGCTACACCTTC	CASRLASQGALRNYGYTF
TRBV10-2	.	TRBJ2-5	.	TGCGCCAGCAGACAGACCACGGAGACCCAGTACTTC	CASRQTTETQYF
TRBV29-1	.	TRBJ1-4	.	TGCAGCGTTCAAGTACAGTCCAATGAAAAACTGTTTTTT	CSVQVQSNEKLFF
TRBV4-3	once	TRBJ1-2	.	TGCGCCAGCAGCCAAGATTTGCGGTTGGGGGGCTATGGCTACACCTTC	CASSQDLRLGGYGYTF
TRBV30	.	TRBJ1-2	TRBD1	TGTGCCTGGACTGGGACAGGGGGTTCTCCTGGCTACACCTTC	CAWTGTGGSPGYTF
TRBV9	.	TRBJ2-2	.	TGTGCCAGCAGCGATCCGCAGAAAACCCCCAACACCGGGGAGCTGTTTTTT	CASSDPQKTPNTGELFF
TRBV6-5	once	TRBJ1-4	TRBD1	TGTGCCAGCAGTTACGGAGTAGGGACAGGGGTCCTGTTTTTT	CASSYGVGTGVLFF
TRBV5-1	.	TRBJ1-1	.	TGCGCCAGCAGCTGGAACGGACAGCCAAACACTGAAGCTTTCTTT	CASSWNGQPNTEAFF
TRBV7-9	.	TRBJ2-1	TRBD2	TGTGCCAGCAGCCAGGGACTAGCGAACAATGAGCAGTTCTTC	CASSQGLANNEQFF
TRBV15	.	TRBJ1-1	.	TGTGCCACCAGCAGAGAGTTCGGGACTTCGAACACTGAAGCTTTCTTT	CATSREFGTSNTEAFF
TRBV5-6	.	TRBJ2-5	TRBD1	TGTGCCAGCAGCTTGCAGGGGGCGGGTAAGACCCAGTACTTC	CASSLQGAGKTQYF
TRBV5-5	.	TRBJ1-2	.	TGTGCCAGCAGCACACAATACGGAGGCTATGGCTACACCTTC	CASSTQYGGYGYTF
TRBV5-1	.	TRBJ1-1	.	TGCGCCAGCAGCATGACAGTGAACACTGAAGCTTTCTTT	CASSMTVNTEAFF
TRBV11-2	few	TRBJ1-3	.	TGTGCCAGCAGCACACCCAGGGGCGGAAACACCATATATTTT	CASSTPRGGNTIYF
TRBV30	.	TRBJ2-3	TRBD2	TGTGCCTGGAGATTAGCGGGAGGGCCGGTAGATACGCAGTATTTT	CAWRLAGGPVDTQYF
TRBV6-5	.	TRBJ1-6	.	TGTGCCAGCAGTTACCTCAAAGCTTCACCCCTCCACTTT	CASSYLKASPLHF
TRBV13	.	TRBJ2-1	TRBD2	TGTGCCAGCAGCTTAAGCAGGGGACTAGCGGGATGGAATGAGCAGTTCTTC	CASSLSRGLAGWNEQFF
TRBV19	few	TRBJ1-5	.	TGTGCCAGTAGTATAGATGGGAACAGGGCCTTCAATCAGCCCCAGCATTTT	CASSIDGNRAFNQPQHF
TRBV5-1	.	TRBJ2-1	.	TGCGCCAGCAGCGGCGGAAGGATTAACAATGAGCAGTTCTTC	CASSGGRINNEQFF
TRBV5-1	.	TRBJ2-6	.	TGCGCCAGCAGCTTGGATCGCCAGTCTGGGGCCAACGTCCTGACTTTC	CASSLDRQSGANVLTF
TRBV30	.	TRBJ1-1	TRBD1	TGTGCCGGCAAAACGACAGGGTGGGACACTGAAGCTTTCTTT	CAGKTTGWDTEAFF
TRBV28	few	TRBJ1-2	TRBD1	TGTGCCAGCAGACGCACCGGGACAGGGGACGGCTACACCTTC	CASRRTGTGDGYTF
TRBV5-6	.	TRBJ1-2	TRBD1	TGTGCCAGCAGCCCGGACAGGGTACTCTATGGCTACACCTTC	CASSPDRVLYGYTF
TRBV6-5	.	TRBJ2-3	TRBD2	TGTGCCAGCAGTCCGCTAGCGGGAGATACAGATACGCAGTATTTT	CASSPLAGDTDTQYF
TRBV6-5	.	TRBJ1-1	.	TGTGCCAGCAGTTCCCAGGGAGGAGGGAACACTGAAGCTTTCTTT	CASSSQGGGNTEAFF
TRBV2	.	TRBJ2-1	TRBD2	TGTGCCAGCAATCTCTATGGGGCTAGCGGGAGTGGTGAGCAGTTCTTC	CASNLYGASGSGEQFF
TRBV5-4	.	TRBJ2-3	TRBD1	TGTGCCAGCAGCCTAGGGACAGGGACAGATACGCAGTATTTT	CASSLGTGTDTQYF
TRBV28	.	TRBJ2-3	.	TGTGCCAGCGTTGAGGGCCGGTATTCGAATACGCAGTATTTT	CASVEGRYSNTQYF
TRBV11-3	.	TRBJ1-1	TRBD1	TGTGCCAGCAGCCCAACCGGGGCTGGGACAGGGAATGCTTTCTTT	CASSPTGAGTGNAFF
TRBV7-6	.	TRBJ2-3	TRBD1	TGTGCCAGCAGCCAGGGGGACAGGGGAGTAACAGATACGCAGTATTTT	CASSQGDRGVTDTQYF
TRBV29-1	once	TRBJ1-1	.	TGCAGCGCCTGGGGGGACCAGACAAGGGACACTGAAGCTTTCTTT	CSAWGDQTRDTEAFF
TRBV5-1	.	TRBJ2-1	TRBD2	TGCGCCAGCAGCTCGACTAGCGGGAGCGGTGAGCAGTTCTTC	CASSSTSGSGEQFF
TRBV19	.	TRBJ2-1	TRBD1	TGTGCCAGTAGTGCCCCCGGGACAGGGTCCCACAATGAGCAGTTCTTC	CASSAPGTGSHNEQFF
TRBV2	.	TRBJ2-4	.	TGTGCCAGCAGTGCCAGGAGGGTAACGGTTCTAGCCAAAAACATTCAGTACTTC	CASSARRVTVLAKNIQYF
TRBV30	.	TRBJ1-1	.	TGTGCCTGGAGTGTACGCGGCACTGAAGCTTTCTTT	CAWSVRGTEAFF
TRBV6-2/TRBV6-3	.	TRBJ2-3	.	TGTGCCAGCAGCCAGTTAGCGTCGAGCACAGATACGCAGTATTTT	CASSQLASSTDTQYF
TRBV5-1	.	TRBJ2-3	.	TGCGCCAGCAGCTCTTTCCAGGGAAGTCAAAATACGCAGTATTTT	CASSSFQGSQNTQYF
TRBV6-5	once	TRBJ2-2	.	TGTGCCAGCACCCAGAGCAGCGGGAACACCGGGGAGCTGTTTTTT	CASTQSSGNTGELFF
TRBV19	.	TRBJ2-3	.	TGTGCCAGTAGTACCGCGGGGTATAGCACAGATACGCAGTATTTT	CASSTAGYSTDTQYF